One and the same sample provided the 21 T cell receptor beta chains below, sequenced in a study of blood T cell repertoires in COVID-19. TCRdb's copy holds only in-frame clones and misses some; the assay was immunoSEQ multiplex PCR. Here the sample spans some 80,000 clones, around 76% being singletons. Specimen: peripheral blood. All receptors derive from an elderly woman with active or convalescent COVID-19.

V and J are TRBV4-3 and TRBJ1-2; 7 bases align to TRBD1. The V and J ends lost 1 base and 0 bases, in that order; junction bases with no gene match: 8. Germline CDR1 LGHNA, CDR2 YSLEER. The CDR3 consists of 17 residues. CDR3 residues: CASSQALGQLANYGYTF. Here the CDR3 DNA reads TGCGCCAGCAGCCAAGCCCTGGGACAGCTAGCTAACTATGGCTACACCTTC.

This clone was counted a few times. This chain joins TRBV4-1 and TRBJ1-6, with D possibly TRBD1 on 5 matching bases. The V and J ends lost 0 bases and 8 bases respectively, with 11 bases between them. The CDR3 totals 15 residues. CDR1 is MGHRA, CDR2 YSYEKL, per germline. CDR3 nucleotides: TGCGCCAGCAGCCAAGATCAGGGCATTGATTCACCCCTCCACTTT. Translating gives CASSQDQGIDSPLHF.

The count of this clone is one. The V call is TRBV7-2, the J call TRBJ1-4; 7 bases are a match to TRBD1. Trimming took 2 bases from V and 7 from J; bases not matched to a gene: 4. The CDR3 runs 14 residues. Germline CDR1 is SGHTA and CDR2 is FQGNSA. Here the CDR3 reads CASSLKGAGEKLFF. The CDR3 DNA reads TGTGCCAGCAGCTTAAAGGGGGCTGGTGAAAAACTGTTTTTT.

The rearrangement links TRBV10-3 to TRBJ2-3; D perhaps matches TRBD1 (6 bases). This CDR3 has 14 residues. V was clipped by 6 bases and J by 1 base, with 11 bases between them. Per the germline V gene, CDR1 is ENHRY and CDR2 is SYGVKD. CDR3 loop: CAISNREGTDTQYF. CDR3 bases: TGTGCCATCAGCAACAGGGAAGGCACAGATACGCAGTATTTT.

The chain carries TRBV6-5 and TRBJ2-1; tentatively, D is TRBD1 (6 bases). Germline CDR1 MNHEY, CDR2 SVGAGI. Between the trimmed V and J ends, which lost 5 bases and 15 bases, there was a span of 14 bases. The CDR3 contains 11 residues. The CDR3 DNA reads TGTGCCAGCAGTAACAGGGATGTATGGTTCTTC. This encodes CASSNRDVWFF.

V and J are TRBV28 and TRBJ1-6; D uncertain. The germline V and J ends were trimmed by 7 bases and 10 bases, with 17 bases remaining between them. The CDR3 loop spans 14 amino acids. CDR1 and CDR2 from the germline V gene are MDHEN and SYDVKM. The CDR3 protein is CASTIDITGSPLHF. The CDR3 bases are TGTGCCAGCACCATCGACATTACTGGGTCACCCCTCCACTTT.

V usage is TRBV6-5 and J usage is TRBJ1-6; D uncertain. The CDR3 spans 11 residues. Germline-derived CDR1 and CDR2 are MNHEY and SVGAGI. V lost 7 bases to trimming and J lost 12 bases, with 10 bases between them. CDR3 region: CASKESGPLHF. In DNA form, the CDR3 reads TGTGCCAGCAAAGAATCAGGACCCCTCCACTTT.

The J gene is TRBJ2-2, the V gene TRBV5-8; D unclear. In germline, CDR1 is SGHTS, CDR2 YDEGEE. Trimming took off 0 bases at V and 3 bases at J, with 6 bases between the two ends. CDR3 length: 14 residues. CDR3 residues: CASSLDFYTGELFF. The CDR3 region has the DNA TGTGCCAGCAGCTTGGACTTTTACACCGGGGAGCTGTTTTTT.

CDR3 in amino acids: CASSSILQGFVETQYF. The CDR3 DNA sequence: TGTGCCAGCAGCTCCATCTTACAGGGTTTTGTGGAGACCCAGTACTTC. The chain has TRBV11-2 and TRBJ2-5; TRBD1 might be the D (6 bases). The ends were cut back, 4 bases at V and 5 bases at J, with 20 bases in the middle. The CDR3 loop spans 16 amino acids. Germline V gene data show CDR1 as SGHAT and CDR2 as FQNNGV.

Regarding this clone: One junction end disagrees with the germline gene, perhaps due to a read error. This chain connects TRBV12-3 or TRBV12-4 to TRBJ2-2, with TRBD2 matching over 7 bases. The CDR3 runs 13 residues. The CDR3 DNA reads TGTGTCAGCAGAACTAGCGTCACCGGGGAGCTGTTTTTT. Amino acid sequence: CVSRTSVTGELFF.

V usage is TRBV19 and J usage is TRBJ1-6; perhaps TRBD1 as D (5 bases). The CDR3 runs 15 residues. CDR1 and CDR2 from the germline V gene are LNHDA and SQIVND (reference sequence). V lost 3 bases and J 4 bases, leaving 10 bases between the germline ends. CDR3 loop: CASSIDSNYNSPLHF. The CDR3 region has the DNA TGTGCCAGTAGTATTGACAGCAATTATAATTCACCCCTCCACTTT.

The V call is TRBV9, the J call TRBJ2-3; maybe TRBD2 (6 bases). Germline V gene data show CDR1 as SGDLS and CDR2 as YYNGEE. This CDR3 contains 16 residues. V dropped 4 bases and J dropped 2 bases, with 17 bases sitting between them. The CDR3 DNA reads TGTGCCAGCAGCTCCGACCTTCGGGACTTCACAGATACGCAGTATTTT. This translates into CASSSDLRDFTDTQYF.

The V call is TRBV4-3, the J call TRBJ1-2; D perhaps matches TRBD1 (6 bases). Between the trimmed V and J ends, which lost 0 bases and 4 bases, there was a span of 12 bases. The CDR3 consists of 15 residues. Germline CDR1 reads LGHNA; CDR2 reads YSLEER. CDR3 region: CASSQDRAGAYGYTF. The CDR3 DNA is TGCGCCAGCAGCCAAGATAGGGCAGGGGCCTATGGCTACACCTTC.

This clone appeared a few times. The CDR3: CASSEARGQYGYTF. The CDR3, as DNA: TGTGCCAGCAGTGAGGCAAGGGGGCAATATGGCTACACCTTC. This chain joins TRBV25-1 and TRBJ1-2; TRBD1 agrees at 7 bases. The CDR3 covers 14 residues. V was clipped by 3 bases and J by 5 bases; unmatched bases: 6. Germline lookup yields CDR1 MGHDK and CDR2 SYGVNS.

This clone was seen a handful of times. CDR3 in DNA: TGTGCCGGGTCCGGGACAGGGAATCAGCCCCAGCATTTT. Protein: CAGSGTGNQPQHF. This chain links TRBV19 with TRBJ1-5; 9 positions agree with TRBD1. The CDR3 has 13 amino acids. The V segment lost 11 bases and the J segment 4 bases; nucleotides outside the gene matches: 6. Germline loops: CDR1 LNHDA, CDR2 SQIVND (reference sequence).

V and J are TRBV2 and TRBJ1-6, with 8 positions matching TRBD1. Losses at the gene ends were 3 bases for V and 7 bases for J; bases not matched to a gene: 2. The germline CDR1 and CDR2 sequences are SNHLY and FYNNEI. This CDR3 contains 14 residues. The CDR3 region has the DNA TGTGCCAGCAGTGACGACAGGGGCAATTCACCCCTCCACTTT. This codes for CASSDDRGNSPLHF.

This clone was seen only a few times. V gene TRBV6-5 combines with J gene TRBJ2-2, with 9 bases lining up with TRBD1. The CDR3 consists of 15 residues. V shed 1 base and J 6 bases; nucleotides not matched to a gene: 3. Germline V lookup: CDR1 MNHEY, CDR2 SVGAGI. CDR3 DNA: TGTGCCAGCAGTTACTACAGGGGGCTAGCCGGGGAGCTGTTTTTT. Its protein product is CASSYYRGLAGELFF.

The chain couples TRBV9 to TRBJ2-1, with 11 nucleotides matching TRBD2. V was clipped by 0 bases and J by 11 bases; unmatched bases: 4. The germline V gene has CDR1 SGDLS and CDR2 YYNGEE. The CDR3 contains 14 residues. The CDR3 DNA is TGTGCCAGCAGCGTAGGTGGGACTAGCGGAAAGCAGTTCTTC. Protein sequence: CASSVGGTSGKQFF.

This clone was detected once. V is TRBV19 and J is TRBJ1-2; 7 bases fit TRBD1. Looked up from germline, CDR1 is LNHDA and CDR2 is SQIVND (reference sequence). With 5 bases clipped from V and 4 bases from J, the junction kept 4 bases outside the gene matches. CDR3 length: 13 amino acids. The CDR3 DNA follows: TGTGCCAGTAGTGCGGGACAGCTCTATGGCTACACCTTC. As protein: CASSAGQLYGYTF.

The genes are TRBV7-8 and TRBJ2-1; 7 bases align to TRBD1. Losses at the gene ends were 3 bases for V and 8 bases for J; bases not matched to a gene: 1. The germline V gene encodes CDR1 SGHVS and CDR2 FQNEAQ. The CDR3 loop spans 12 amino acids. The DNA of the CDR3 is TGTGCCAGCAGCTTTGACAGGGATGAGCAGTTCTTC. It yields the protein CASSFDRDEQFF.

The rearrangement joins TRBV7-9 to TRBJ1-1; D perhaps matches TRBD1 (6 bases). There are 12 residues in the CDR3. CDR1 and CDR2 (germline): SEHNR, FQNEAQ (reference sequence). Trimming removed 5 bases from V and 11 bases from J, with 15 bases in between. This CDR3 reads CASSNLTGMAFF. DNA of the CDR3: TGTGCCAGCAGCAATTTAACAGGGATGGCTTTCTTT.